This T cell receptor (beta chain) was sequenced in a study of blood T cell repertoires in COVID-19. Overall study context: Samples representing acute and convalescent COVID-19 were sourced from the United States, Italy and Spain. PBMCs, B-cell-depleted T cells, or T cells were the source of the cDNA or gDNA that made up the material.

Per the authors' pipeline: The authors estimated nucleated cell counts from reference gene primer amplification. Data came from immunoSEQ multiplex PCR; TCRdb stores just in-frame clones and leaves some out. D and trimming were read from the DNA, whereas the V and J calls and clone size are those reported in that table. The sample consists of around 370,000 clones, roughly 90% of them appearing once. V was clipped by 3 bases and J by 5 bases; unmatched bases: 2. The CDR3 is 14 amino acids. Germline V gives CDR1 SGHRS, CDR2 YFSETQ. Seattle-derived patients entered the study during active infection and were followed longitudinally.

Sequencing was carried out using peripheral blood. The rearrangement joins TRBV5-1 to TRBJ1-4; 9 bases align to TRBD1. The clonotype comes from a woman between 65 and 79 years old with COVID-19, enrolled during active disease. DNA for the CDR3: TGCGCCAGCAGCTGGGGGACAGGGAATGAAAAACTGTTTTTT. It codes for CASSWGTGNEKLFF.